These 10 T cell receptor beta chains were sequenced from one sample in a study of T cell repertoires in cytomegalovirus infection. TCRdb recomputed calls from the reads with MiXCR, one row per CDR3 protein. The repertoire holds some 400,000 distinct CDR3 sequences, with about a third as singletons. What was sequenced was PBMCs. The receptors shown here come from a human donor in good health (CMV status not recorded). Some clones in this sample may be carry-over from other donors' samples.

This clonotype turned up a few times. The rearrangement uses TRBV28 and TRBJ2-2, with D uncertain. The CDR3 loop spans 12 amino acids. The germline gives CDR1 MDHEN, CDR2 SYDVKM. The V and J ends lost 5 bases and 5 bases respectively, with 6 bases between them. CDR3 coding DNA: TGTGCCAGCAGTCCCGCTACCGGGGAGCTGTTTTTT. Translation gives CASSPATGELFF.

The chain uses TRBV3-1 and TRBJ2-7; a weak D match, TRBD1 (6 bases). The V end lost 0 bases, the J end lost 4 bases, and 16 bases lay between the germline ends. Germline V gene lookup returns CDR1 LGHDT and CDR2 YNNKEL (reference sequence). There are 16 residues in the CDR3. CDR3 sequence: CASSQEGHAAGYEQYF. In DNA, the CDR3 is TGTGCCAGCAGCCAAGAGGGACACGCCGCGGGTTACGAGCAGTACTTC.

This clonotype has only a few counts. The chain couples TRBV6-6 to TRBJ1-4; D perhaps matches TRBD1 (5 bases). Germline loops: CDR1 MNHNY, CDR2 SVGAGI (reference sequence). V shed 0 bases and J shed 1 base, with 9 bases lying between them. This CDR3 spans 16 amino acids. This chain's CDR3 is CASSYSQRGTNEKLFF. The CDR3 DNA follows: TGTGCCAGCAGTTACTCCCAAAGGGGAACTAATGAAAAACTGTTTTTT.

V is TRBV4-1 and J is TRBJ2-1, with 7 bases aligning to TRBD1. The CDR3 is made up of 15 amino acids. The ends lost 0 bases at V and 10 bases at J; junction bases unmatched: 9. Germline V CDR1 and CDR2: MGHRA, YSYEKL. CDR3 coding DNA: TGCGCCAGCAGCCAAGAGCCCCACCCGGACAGGGAGCAGTTCTTC. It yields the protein CASSQEPHPDREQFF.

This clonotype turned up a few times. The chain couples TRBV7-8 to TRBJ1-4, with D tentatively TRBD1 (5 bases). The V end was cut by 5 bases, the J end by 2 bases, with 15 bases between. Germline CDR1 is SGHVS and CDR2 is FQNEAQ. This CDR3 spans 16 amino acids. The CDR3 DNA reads TGTGCCAGCAGCCCGGCAGGGCGCGGTACTAATGAAAAACTGTTTTTT. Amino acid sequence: CASSPAGRGTNEKLFF.

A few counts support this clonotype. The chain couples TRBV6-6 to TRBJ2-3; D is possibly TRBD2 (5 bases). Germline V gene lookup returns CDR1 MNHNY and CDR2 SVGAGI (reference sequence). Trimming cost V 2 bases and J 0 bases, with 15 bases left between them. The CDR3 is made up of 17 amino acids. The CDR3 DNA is TGTGCCAGCAGTTACCCCGGACTGGGCGGAAGCACAGATACGCAGTATTTT. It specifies CASSYPGLGGSTDTQYF.

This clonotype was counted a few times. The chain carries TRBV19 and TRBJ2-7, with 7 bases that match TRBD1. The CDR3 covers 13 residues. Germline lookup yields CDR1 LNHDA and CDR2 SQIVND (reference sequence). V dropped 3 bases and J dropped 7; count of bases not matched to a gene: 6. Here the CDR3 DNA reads TGTGCCAGTAGTATTGCAGGGGGTCGAGAGCAGTACTTC. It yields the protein CASSIAGGREQYF.

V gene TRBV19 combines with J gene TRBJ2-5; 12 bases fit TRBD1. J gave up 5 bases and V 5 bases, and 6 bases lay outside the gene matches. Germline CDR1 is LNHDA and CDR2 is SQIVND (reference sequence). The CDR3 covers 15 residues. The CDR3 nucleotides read TGTGCCAGTAGTGTTCCGGGACAGGGGGCGGAGACCCAGTACTTC. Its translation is CASSVPGQGAETQYF.

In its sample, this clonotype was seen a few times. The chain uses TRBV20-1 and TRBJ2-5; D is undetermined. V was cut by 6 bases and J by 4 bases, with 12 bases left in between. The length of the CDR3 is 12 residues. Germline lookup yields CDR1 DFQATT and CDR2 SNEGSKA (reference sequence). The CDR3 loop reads CSAVEPPETQYF. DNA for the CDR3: TGCAGTGCCGTGGAGCCGCCAGAGACCCAGTACTTC.

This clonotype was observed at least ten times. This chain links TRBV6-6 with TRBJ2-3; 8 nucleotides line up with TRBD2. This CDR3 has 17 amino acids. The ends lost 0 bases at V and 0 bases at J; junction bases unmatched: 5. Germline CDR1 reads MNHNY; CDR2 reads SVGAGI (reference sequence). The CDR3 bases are TGTGCCAGCAGTTACTCGAGGCTAGCGGGTAGCACAGATACGCAGTATTTT. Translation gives CASSYSRLAGSTDTQYF.